The TCR beta chain described here comes from a study of cytomegalovirus exposure and HLA in healthy donors. The study, taken as a whole, reports: According to a later analysis, most TCR beta chains associated with CMV appeared HLA-restricted. Analyses of presence and absence presupposed an approximately uniform sequencing depth across donors. In vitro work confirmed that a few CMV-associated chains recognize CMV antigens. Immune exposure information available was restricted to CMV serostatus.

PCR amplification relied on 60 Vbeta primers (plus 13 Jbeta primers). Sequencing used immunoSEQ multiplex PCR; TCRdb keeps in-frame clones, though not all of them. Found here are around 150,000 clones, 75% to 90% of them singletons; the top ten hold just over 8%. CDR1 and CDR2 (germline): LGHNA, YNFKEQ. The germline V and J ends were trimmed by 3 bases and 2 bases, with 12 bases remaining between them. The CDR3 has 15 amino acids. A note on this clone: Its specificity is unknown.

Material: PBMCs. This sequence originates from a woman in her forties or fifties in good health and CMV-seropositive. The rearrangement joins TRBV4-2 to TRBJ2-3, with D tentatively TRBD1 (6 bases). CDR3 bases: TGTGCCAGCAGCCATCAACAGGGTTACACAGATACGCAGTATTTT. Encoded protein: CASSHQQGYTDTQYF.